The entry below gives a single T cell receptor beta chain sequence along with its context. This clone was observed once. There is no known antigen for this receptor. Per-base qualities were not stored, and no clone one base away is much larger. This specimen belongs to a study of blood T cell repertoires in COVID-19 (dated by TCRdb to between 2020 and 2021). For the wider study: Collaborator samples came from the United States, Italy and Spain and covered acute and convalescent phases of COVID-19. Where available, HLA class I and class II types were obtained from metadata supplied by the sample provider rather than from assay-based typing. The repertoires were released in a freely available public database intended as a resource for research on the immune response to SARS-CoV-2. The prospective study material was composed of cDNA or gDNA derived from T cells, B-cell-depleted T cells, or PBMCs. Nearly every sample came with metadata listing a de-identified subject ID, COVID-19 status, age in years and sex. Deeply sampled blood TCRbeta repertoires from subjects exposed to, actively infected with, or recovered from COVID-19 were included in the dataset. Samples came from the ongoing ImmuneRACE study (first 160 participants) plus 1,254 subjects from 6 global collaborators.

The immunoSEQ Assay, a bias-controlled multiplex PCR, was used to amplify TCRbeta CDR3 regions from genomic DNA. Per the authors' processing: Within the assay, amplification of reference gene primers was used to estimate how many nucleated cells each sample contained. To quantify the absolute abundance of each unique TCRbeta CDR3 rearrangement, sequence reads were collapsed and filtered. Productive Simpson clonality was computed per sample as the square root of Simpson's diversity index over productive rearrangements. This immuneACCESS table, as held by TCRdb, lists in-frame sequences with V and J called but not all clones. Of the missing ones, under half trace to an unresolved V gene in checked studies; the others have no known cause. V and J calls and clone size are given by that table; D and trimming were obtained from the DNA. In all, the sample holds tens of thousands of clones, and approximately 82% of those were seen once. Around 20% of the sample belongs to the ten largest clones.

The collaborating institutions used their own protocols to collect whole blood in K2EDTA tubes. For TCRbeta analysis, collaborators shipped samples in one of three forms: frozen whole blood, isolated PBMCs, or DNA extracted from either of those sample types. From V the trimming removes 4 bases and from J it removes 5 bases, while the gene matches leave 5 bases of the junction unaccounted for. According to the germline V gene, CDR1 reads KGHDR and CDR2 reads SFDVKD. Inclusive of the bounding cysteine and phenylalanine, the CDR3 is 14 residues long. The only DNA kept is the CDR3, 42 bases in frame from the first base. Points the paper makes about the study in general: The quantity of clinical and demographic metadata differed by source and by participant and was supplied without curation.

Sequencing input: peripheral blood. The chain joins TRBV24-1 to TRBJ2-7; 9 middle bases align to TRBD1. This TCR derives from a woman between 45 and 60 years old with acute or convalescent COVID-19. The DNA sequence is TGTGCCACCAGTGACCCCGGGACAGGGCACGAGCAGTACTTC. It specifies CATSDPGTGHEQYF.